This T cell receptor (beta chain) was sequenced for a study of memory CD4+ T cells and cytomegalovirus serostatus. Sequencing used immunoSEQ multiplex PCR; TCRdb keeps in-frame clones, though not all of them. The profile covers tens of thousands of clones, with approximately 85% appearing a single time and about 0.95% taken by the ten largest. The sort gate was single viable CD3+CD4+CD8-CD45RO+ cells for memory CD4+ T cells. The germline V gene encodes CDR1 LGHNA and CDR2 YNFKEQ. The V and J ends lost 1 base and 3 bases respectively, with 10 bases between them. The CDR3 contains 14 residues. The sample comprised memory CD4+ T cells from blood. This TCR was recovered from an adult in good health and CMV-seronegative. The chain joins TRBV4-2 to TRBJ2-7; weak D call: TRBD2 (5 bases). CDR3 nucleotides: TGTGCCAGCAGCCAAGGAGCGGCACTCTACGAGCAGTACTTC. Protein sequence: CASSQGAALYEQYF.